This T cell receptor beta chain emerged from a study of spatial heterogeneity in lung cancer (dated by TCRdb to between 2018 and 2020). About the study as a whole: More beta-chain than alpha-chain transcripts were consistently detected, likely reflecting higher beta-chain transcript abundance. TCR transcript counts in tumor regions correlated strongly with a T cell transcriptional module score from matched bulk RNA-seq. In the raw uncorrected reads, each unique combination of TCR and UMI appeared more than ten times on average. TCR alpha and beta repertoires were quantitatively compared across multiple tumor regions, matched nontumor lung and blood in non-small cell lung cancer. Nonsynonymous mutation counts, determined by whole-exome sequencing of tumor tissue, were related to features of the TCR repertoire. At surgery, 200 or so tumor regions, fewer than 85 matched nontumor lung samples and about 56 PBMC samples were TCR-sequenced for both alpha and beta chains.

The library was generated by 5' RACE. TCRdb shows the sequencer as NextSeq 500. The TCR library protocol attached a unique molecular identifier to each TCR cDNA molecule to allow correction of PCR and sequencing errors. Regarding the original processing steps: TCR identification, UMI-based error correction and CDR3 extraction were performed with Decombinator tools. Expanded TCRs were defined as those above a frequency of 2 per 1,000, corresponding to the top 1% of the tumor frequency distribution. Expanded tumor TCRs statistically deemed absent (corrected P<0.05) from at least one tumor region were classed as regional, and all other expanded tumor TCRs were classed as ubiquitous. Each repertoire was subsampled 100 times to 5,000 TCRs, after which Renyi diversity was computed with the R vegan package. CDR3 similarity networks were built from amino acid triplet string-kernel similarity, with CDR3s being connected when pairwise similarity was above 0.82. TCRdb reworked the public reads: Q25 trimming with fastp, MiXCR clone assembly, productive beta chains retained. Each entry is one CDR3 protein sequence, shown with its most common DNA and genes. These V and J calls originate from TCRdb's pipeline instead of the authors' own analysis. Here the sample has almost 7,000 distinct CDR3 sequences; roughly an eighth occur a single time. Approximately 9.8% of the sample rests with the top ten.

In light of the paper, this sample's time point label describes: sample taken at primary tumor resection. Samples were obtained from 72 patients with early-stage, untreated non-small cell lung cancer from the lung TRACERx cohort. For TCR sequencing, whole RNA was extracted from tumor and nontumor lung tissue, or from cryopreserved PBMC samples, and no cell sorting was done. Only patients for whom sufficient RNA was available from at least two tumor regions were selected for TCR sequencing. Tumor and adjacent nontumor lung specimens were reviewed by a lung pathologist before selection. With regard to this clonotype: Its specific antigen is unknown. The input lacks base qualities; no much larger clone sits a single base away. This beta chain is a stray read from a library made for alpha chains; its abundance is not meaningful.

According to the germline V gene, CDR1 reads SGHRS and CDR2 reads YFSETQ. The CDR3 has 14 amino acids, counting the end cysteine and phenylalanine. Only the CDR3 portion is preserved as DNA: 42 bases, with reading frame beginning at the first base. For this chain, trimming is 4 bases at the V end and 1 base at the J end, and the number of junction bases without a gene match is 4. Points the paper makes about the study in general: Counts of ubiquitous and regional expanded TCRs correlated with counts of ubiquitous and regional nonsynonymous mutations, respectively. A correlation was observed between the number of expanded intratumoral alpha and beta TCRs and the tumor nonsynonymous mutation count. TCR-seq coverage of tumor T cells was estimated at only approximately 7% for alpha chains and approximately 13% for beta chains. Additional single-cell paired TCR alpha and beta sequencing was considered necessary to confirm, at a functional level, the hypothesis that regional TCRs recognize regional mutations.

The source is a male donor with early-stage non-small cell lung cancer. The source material was lung tumor tissue, sampled at surgery. The chain is encoded by TRBV5-1 joined to TRBJ1-1, and TRBD1 aligns with 7 junction nucleotides. The nucleotides read TGCGCCAGCAGCGGGGGGACAGCGAACACTGAAGCTTTCTTT. Its amino acids are CASSGGTANTEAFF.